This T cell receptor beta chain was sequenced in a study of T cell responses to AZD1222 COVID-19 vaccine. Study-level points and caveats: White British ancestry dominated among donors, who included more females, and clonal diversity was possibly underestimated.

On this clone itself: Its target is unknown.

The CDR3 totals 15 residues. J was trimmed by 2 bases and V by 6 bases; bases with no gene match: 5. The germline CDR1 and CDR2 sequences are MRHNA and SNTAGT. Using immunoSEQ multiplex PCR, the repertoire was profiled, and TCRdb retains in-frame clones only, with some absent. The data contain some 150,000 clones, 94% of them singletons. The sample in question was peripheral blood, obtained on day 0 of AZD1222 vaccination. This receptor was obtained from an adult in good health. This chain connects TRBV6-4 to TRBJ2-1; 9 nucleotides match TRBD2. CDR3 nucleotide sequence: TGTGCCAGCAGCGAGCTAGCGGGGACCTACAATGAGCAGTTCTTC. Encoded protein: CASSELAGTYNEQFF.